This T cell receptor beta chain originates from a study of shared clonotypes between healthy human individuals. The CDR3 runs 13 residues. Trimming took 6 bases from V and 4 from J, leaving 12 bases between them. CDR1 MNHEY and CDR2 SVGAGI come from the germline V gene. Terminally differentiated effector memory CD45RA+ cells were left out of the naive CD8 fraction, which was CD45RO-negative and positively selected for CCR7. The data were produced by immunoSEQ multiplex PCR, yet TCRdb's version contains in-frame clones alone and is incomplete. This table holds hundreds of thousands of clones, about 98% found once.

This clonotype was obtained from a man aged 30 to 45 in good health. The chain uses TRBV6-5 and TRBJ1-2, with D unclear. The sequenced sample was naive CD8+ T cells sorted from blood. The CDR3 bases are TGTGCCAGCAGCGATGGGCCCGCCTATGGCTACACCTTC. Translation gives CASSDGPAYGYTF.